This TCR beta chain comes out of a study of low-dose radiotherapy and immunotherapy resistance in tumors. The sample holds a few counts of this clonotype. Priming of first-strand cDNA relied on TRAV- and TRBV-specific primers (covering alpha and beta chains). Amplification, which lasted around 18 PCR cycles, used a constant-region primer and V-primer adapter to amplify TCRs. TCRdb redid the calling of the reads with MiXCR, one entry per CDR3 protein. The sample has about 9,000 distinct CDR3 sequences, approximately 70% seen once; the top ten hold approximately 7%. The germline V gene encodes CDR1 DFQATT and CDR2 SNEGSKA (reference sequence). V dropped 0 bases and J dropped 7 bases, with 19 bases sitting between them. The CDR3 extends over 16 amino acids.

The clonotype originates from a human donor with advanced metastatic prostate, ovarian, gallbladder or colorectal cancer (not recorded which). This table probably holds off-target reads from a library built for another chain. This sequence joins TRBV20-1 and TRBJ2-1; D might be TRBD1 or TRBD2, each matching 5 bases. This CDR3 is CSARDPGPPGWNEQFF. CDR3 bases: TGCAGTGCTAGAGATCCGGGACCCCCAGGGTGGAATGAGCAGTTCTTC.